This T cell receptor (beta chain) was identified in a study of blood T cells in healthy people across ages. The wider study: The capture of about one barcoded beta molecule per two T cells was achieved by template switching.

With a J-beta primer mix and a sample-barcoded 5' primer, a second PCR ran about 6 to 11 cycles. A template-switch adaptor that had 12 random nucleotides put a tag on each cDNA molecule. MiXCR, applied by TCRdb to the 5' RACE reads, yields one record per CDR3 protein. The repertoire holds 550,000 to 700,000 distinct CDR3 sequences, with 27% as singletons. The individuals who served as donors were healthy Caucasians living in Russia, aged about 6 to 90. With each sample, at least 5 micrograms of total RNA were extracted. The receptor's source is a woman in her 70s in good health. Material: blood.

CDR3 residues: CASSLFGFPLGEQYF. The CDR3 coding sequence is TGTGCCAGCAGTTTATTCGGATTTCCCCTCGGCGAGCAGTACTTC. V and J are TRBV12-3 or TRBV12-4 and TRBJ2-7; D unclear. CDR3 length: 15 amino acids. Trimming shortened V by 2 bases and J by 6 bases, and 17 bases separated the two germline ends.